This TCR beta chain was observed in a study of OX40 agonist ivuxolimab in advanced cancers. Study background: Ivuxolimab, an agonist antibody against OX40 (CD134), was given to patients. Enrolled patients in dose escalation had cancers that were hepatocellular carcinoma, melanoma, renal cell or head and neck cancer. Cohort: 80% to 85% men, mean age 60, aged about 20 to 79.

V shed 6 bases and J shed 1 base, with 19 bases lying between them. Germline CDR1 SGHRS, CDR2 YFSETQ. CDR3 length equals 16 residues. Profiling relied on immunoSEQ multiplex PCR, and the TCRdb table lists in-frame clones only, not all of them. The sample consists of roughly 64,000 clones, over 65% of them appearing once. The TCR sequence derives from an adult with an advanced solid tumor such as melanoma, head and neck, liver or kidney cancer. The starting material was CD4+ or CD8+ T cells sorted from blood, obtained in a trial of the OX40 agonist ivuxolimab. The chain uses TRBV5-1 and TRBJ1-1; tentatively, D is TRBD1 (5 bases). CDR3 sequence: CASTPFGGSSNTEAFF. In nucleotides, the CDR3 is TGCGCCAGCACACCCTTCGGGGGGTCTTCGAACACTGAAGCTTTCTTT.